This is a list of T cell receptor beta chains from one sample in a study of blood T cells in healthy people across ages. TCRdb re-derived calls from the 5' RACE reads in MiXCR, one entry per CDR3 protein. The table has 1,800,000 or so distinct CDR3 sequences, about 39% seen once; the top ten hold more than 20%. Sequencing was performed on blood. The receptors derive from a human donor in good health. Both conserved end residues are part of each CDR3. The order of the fields is CDR3 protein, CDR3 DNA, J gene, clone size, V gene, D gene. The D gene is left open where the match is weak. The size of a clone is reported for some rows only, either as once, few or many, or as a class for expanded clones.

CDR3: CASCHGTGRGMFRTPGYTF; DNA: TGTGCCAGCTGCCACGGGACGGGCAGGGGAATGTTTCGGACCCCCGGCTACACCTTC; J: TRBJ1-2; size: -; V: TRBV6-1; D: -
CDR3: CASSQAIFGTDTQYF; DNA: TGTGCCAGCAGCCAAGCTATATTTGGGACAGATACGCAGTATTTT; J: TRBJ2-3; size: -; V: TRBV14; D: -
CDR3: CASSLRGQRDYGYTF; DNA: TGCGCCAGCAGCTTAAGAGGACAAAGGGACTATGGCTACACCTTC; J: TRBJ1-2; size: few; V: TRBV5-1; D: -
CDR3: CASSLVSGGGVTEQYF; DNA: TGTGCCAGCAGCTTAGTTAGCGGCGGGGGGGTTACTGAGCAGTACTTC; J: TRBJ2-7; size: -; V: TRBV7-2; D: TRBD2
CDR3: CASSDPGTGNEQFF; DNA: TGTGCCAGCAGTGACCCGGGGACTGGCAATGAGCAGTTCTTC; J: TRBJ2-1; size: few; V: TRBV6-5; D: -
CDR3: CASSFRAGGANVRTF; DNA: TGTGCCAGCAGTTTTAGGGCTGGCGGGGCCAACGTCCGGACTTTC; J: TRBJ2-6; size: -; V: TRBV12-3/TRBV12-4; D: -
CDR3: CSVPTSGGDYNEQFF; DNA: TGCAGCGTCCCGACTAGCGGGGGCGACTACAATGAGCAGTTCTTC; J: TRBJ2-1; size: few; V: TRBV29-1; D: TRBD2
CDR3: CASSTPTDTDTQYF; DNA: TGTGCCAGCAGCACGCCGACGGACACAGATACGCAGTATTTT; J: TRBJ2-3; size: -; V: TRBV9; D: -
CDR3: CASSFQTDDSEKLFF; DNA: TGTGCCAGCAGCTTCCAGACAGATGATAGTGAAAAACTGTTTTTT; J: TRBJ1-4; size: -; V: TRBV7-9; D: -
CDR3: CASGNPGTGYYNEQFF; DNA: TGTGCTAGTGGTAACCCCGGGACAGGCTATTACAATGAGCAGTTCTTC; J: TRBJ2-1; size: -; V: TRBV12-5; D: TRBD1
CDR3: CSASRGQSYGYTF; DNA: TGCAGTGCTAGTCGGGGACAAAGCTATGGCTACACCTTC; J: TRBJ1-2; size: -; V: TRBV20-1; D: -
CDR3: CASSVISGGENEQFF; DNA: TGTGCCAGCAGTGTTATTAGCGGGGGGGAGAATGAGCAGTTCTTC; J: TRBJ2-1; size: -; V: TRBV6-4; D: TRBD2
CDR3: CASGPSGGNQPQHF; DNA: TGTGCTAGTGGCCCTAGCGGGGGAAATCAGCCCCAGCATTTT; J: TRBJ1-5; size: -; V: TRBV12-5; D: -
CDR3: CASSLGRGLTSRETQYF; DNA: TGTGCCAGCAGCTTAGGGCGGGGGCTGACTAGCAGAGAGACCCAGTACTTC; J: TRBJ2-5; size: few; V: TRBV7-2; D: -
CDR3: CASSYSATGANVLTF; DNA: TGTGCCAGCAGTTACAGCGCGACTGGGGCCAACGTCCTGACTTTC; J: TRBJ2-6; size: -; V: TRBV6-5; D: -
CDR3: CSATSGGASDTQYF; DNA: TGCAGCGCCACTAGCGGGGGGGCAAGTGATACGCAGTATTTT; J: TRBJ2-3; size: -; V: TRBV29-1; D: TRBD2
CDR3: CSARMSRRFYEQYF; DNA: TGCAGTGCTAGAATGAGTAGGAGGTTCTACGAGCAGTACTTC; J: TRBJ2-7; size: -; V: TRBV20-1; D: -
CDR3: CASSQRQGMMDEQYF; DNA: TGCGCCAGCAGCCAAAGACAGGGGATGATGGACGAGCAGTACTTC; J: TRBJ2-7; size: -; V: TRBV4-3; D: TRBD1
CDR3: CASSLNEDTEAFF; DNA: TGTGCCAGCAGCTTAAACGAGGACACTGAAGCTTTCTTT; J: TRBJ1-1; size: many; V: TRBV7-3; D: -
CDR3: CASSLQGPRQAQHF; DNA: TGTGCCAGCAGCTTACAGGGACCTCGGCAGGCCCAGCATTTT; J: TRBJ1-5; size: -; V: TRBV7-2; D: -
CDR3: CASSSQGRLNEQFF; DNA: TGCGCCAGCAGCTCCCAGGGGAGGCTCAATGAGCAGTTCTTC; J: TRBJ2-1; size: once; V: TRBV5-1; D: -
CDR3: CASSQELAGTQETQYF; DNA: TGTGCCAGCAGCCAAGAGCTAGCGGGGACCCAAGAGACCCAGTACTTC; J: TRBJ2-5; size: -; V: TRBV4-2; D: TRBD2
CDR3: CASSYGAGDQPQHF; DNA: TGTGCCAGCAGTTATGGCGCTGGAGATCAGCCCCAGCATTTT; J: TRBJ1-5; size: -; V: TRBV6-2/TRBV6-3; D: -
CDR3: CASSYVVGDLAKNIQYF; DNA: TGTGCCAGCAGTTACGTCGTAGGGGACTTAGCCAAAAACATTCAGTACTTC; J: TRBJ2-4; size: few; V: TRBV6-2/TRBV6-3; D: -
CDR3: CASSLVGQGFPHSTDTQYF; DNA: TGTGCCAGCAGCTTGGTAGGACAGGGGTTTCCCCATAGCACAGATACGCAGTATTTT; J: TRBJ2-3; size: -; V: TRBV5-5; D: TRBD1
CDR3: CASSYRSGQETQYF; DNA: TGTGCCAGCAGCTACCGTAGCGGACAAGAGACCCAGTACTTC; J: TRBJ2-5; size: -; V: TRBV3-1; D: -
CDR3: CASSLLGVAGDTQYF; DNA: TGTGCCAGCAGTTTACTGGGAGTCGCGGGTGATACGCAGTATTTT; J: TRBJ2-3; size: -; V: TRBV7-8; D: -
CDR3: CASSLDRWDFRTIYF; DNA: TGTGCCAGCAGTCTAGACCGGTGGGATTTCAGGACCATATATTTT; J: TRBJ1-3; size: -; V: TRBV28; D: -
CDR3: CASSQSPGWHEQYF; DNA: TGTGCCAGCAGTCAATCTCCGGGGTGGCACGAGCAGTACTTC; J: TRBJ2-7; size: -; V: TRBV6-2/TRBV6-3; D: -
CDR3: CASSVGGGQNSYNEQFF; DNA: TGTGCCAGCAGCGTAGGTGGTGGTCAGAACTCCTACAATGAGCAGTTCTTC; J: TRBJ2-1; size: few; V: TRBV9; D: -
CDR3: CASKPSGATEAFF; DNA: TGTGCCAGCAAGCCTTCGGGTGCCACTGAAGCTTTCTTT; J: TRBJ1-1; size: -; V: TRBV12-3/TRBV12-4; D: -
CDR3: CSASFPDRGNTEAFF; DNA: TGCAGTGCTAGTTTCCCGGACAGGGGGAACACTGAAGCTTTCTTT; J: TRBJ1-1; size: once; V: TRBV20-1; D: TRBD1
CDR3: CASSQLGTDYTEAFF; DNA: TGCGCCAGCAGCCAATTGGGGACAGACTACACTGAAGCTTTCTTT; J: TRBJ1-1; size: -; V: TRBV4-3; D: TRBD1
CDR3: CASSPGSRSGTDTQYF; DNA: TGTGCCAGCAGCCCCGGATCCCGGTCGGGCACAGATACGCAGTATTTT; J: TRBJ2-3; size: -; V: TRBV3-1; D: -
CDR3: CAASEQQNQPQHF; DNA: TGTGCCGCATCAGAGCAGCAGAATCAGCCCCAGCATTTT; J: TRBJ1-5; size: few; V: TRBV2; D: -
CDR3: CASSSRNRLAGPPYEQYF; DNA: TGTGCCAGCAGTTCCCGGAACAGACTAGCGGGGCCCCCCTACGAGCAGTACTTC; J: TRBJ2-7; size: -; V: TRBV6-5; D: TRBD2
CDR3: CASSYSNEDANGYTF; DNA: TGTGCCAGCAGTTACTCGAATGAGGATGCGAATGGCTACACCTTC; J: TRBJ1-2; size: once; V: TRBV6-6; D: -
CDR3: CASSLARGLDTQYF; DNA: TGTGCCAGCAGCTTAGCACGGGGGTTGGATACGCAGTATTTT; J: TRBJ2-3; size: many; V: TRBV7-2; D: -